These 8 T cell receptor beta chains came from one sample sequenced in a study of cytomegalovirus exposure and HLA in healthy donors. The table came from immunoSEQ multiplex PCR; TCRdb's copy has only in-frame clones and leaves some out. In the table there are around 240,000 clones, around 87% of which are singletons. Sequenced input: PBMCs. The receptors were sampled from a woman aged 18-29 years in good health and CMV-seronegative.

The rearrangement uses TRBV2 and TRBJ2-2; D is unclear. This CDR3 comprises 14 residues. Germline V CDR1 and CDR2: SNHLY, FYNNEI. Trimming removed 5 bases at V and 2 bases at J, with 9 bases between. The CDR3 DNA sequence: TGTGCCAGCAGTCTCCGGGTCAACACCGGGGAGCTGTTTTTT. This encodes CASSLRVNTGELFF.

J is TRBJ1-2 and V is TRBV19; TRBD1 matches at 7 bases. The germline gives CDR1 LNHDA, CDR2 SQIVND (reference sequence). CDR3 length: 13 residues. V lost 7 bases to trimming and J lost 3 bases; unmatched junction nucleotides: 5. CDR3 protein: CASTVDRDYGYTF. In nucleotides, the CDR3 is TGTGCCAGTACCGTAGACAGGGACTATGGCTACACCTTC.

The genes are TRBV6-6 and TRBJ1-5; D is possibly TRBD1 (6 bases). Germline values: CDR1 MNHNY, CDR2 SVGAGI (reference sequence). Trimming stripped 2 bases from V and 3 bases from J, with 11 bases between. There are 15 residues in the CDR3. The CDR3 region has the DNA TGTGCCAGCAGTTACGGGCAGGGACACAATCAGCCCCAGCATTTT. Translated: CASSYGQGHNQPQHF.

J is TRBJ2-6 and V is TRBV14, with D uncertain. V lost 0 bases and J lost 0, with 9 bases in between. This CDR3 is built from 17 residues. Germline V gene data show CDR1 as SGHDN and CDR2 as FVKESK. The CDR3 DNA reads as TGTGCCAGCAGCCAAGACAGTCTGATCTCTGGGGCCAACGTCCTGACTTTC. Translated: CASSQDSLISGANVLTF. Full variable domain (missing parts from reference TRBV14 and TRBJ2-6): EAGVTQFPSHSVIEKGQTVTLRCDPISGHDNLYWYRRVMGKEIKFLLHFVKESKQDESGMPNNRFLAERTGGTYSTLKVQPAELEDSGVYFCASSQDSLISGANVLTFGAGSRLTVL.

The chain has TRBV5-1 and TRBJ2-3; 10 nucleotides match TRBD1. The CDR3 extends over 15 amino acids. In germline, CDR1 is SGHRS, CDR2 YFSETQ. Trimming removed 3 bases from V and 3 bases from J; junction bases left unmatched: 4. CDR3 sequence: CASSSRQGATDTQYF. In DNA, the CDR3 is TGCGCCAGCAGCTCCAGACAGGGGGCAACAGATACGCAGTATTTT.

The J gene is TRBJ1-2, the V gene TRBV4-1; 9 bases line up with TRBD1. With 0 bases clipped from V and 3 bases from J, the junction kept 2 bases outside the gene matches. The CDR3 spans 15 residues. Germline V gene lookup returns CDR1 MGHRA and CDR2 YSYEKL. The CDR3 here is CASSQEGQGHYGYTF. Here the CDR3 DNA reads TGCGCCAGCAGCCAAGAGGGACAGGGCCACTATGGCTACACCTTC.

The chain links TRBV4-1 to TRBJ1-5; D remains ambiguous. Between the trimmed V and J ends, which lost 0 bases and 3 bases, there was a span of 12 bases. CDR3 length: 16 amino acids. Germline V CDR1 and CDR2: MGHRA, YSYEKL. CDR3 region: CASSQDTSSYNQPQHF. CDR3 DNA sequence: TGCGCCAGCAGCCAAGATACGTCAAGCTACAATCAGCCCCAGCATTTT.

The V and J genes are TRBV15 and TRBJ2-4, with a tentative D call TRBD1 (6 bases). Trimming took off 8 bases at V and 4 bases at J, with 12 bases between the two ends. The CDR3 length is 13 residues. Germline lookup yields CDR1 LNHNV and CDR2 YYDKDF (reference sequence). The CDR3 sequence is CATLDRRKNIQYF. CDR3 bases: TGTGCCACCCTAGACAGGCGGAAAAACATTCAGTACTTC. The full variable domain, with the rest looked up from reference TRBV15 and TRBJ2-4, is DAMVIQNPRYQVTQFGKPVTLSCSQTLNHNVMYWYQQKSSQAPKLLFHYYDKDFNNEADTPDNFQSRRPNTSFCFLDIRSPGLGDTAMYLCATLDRRKNIQYFGAGTRLSVL.